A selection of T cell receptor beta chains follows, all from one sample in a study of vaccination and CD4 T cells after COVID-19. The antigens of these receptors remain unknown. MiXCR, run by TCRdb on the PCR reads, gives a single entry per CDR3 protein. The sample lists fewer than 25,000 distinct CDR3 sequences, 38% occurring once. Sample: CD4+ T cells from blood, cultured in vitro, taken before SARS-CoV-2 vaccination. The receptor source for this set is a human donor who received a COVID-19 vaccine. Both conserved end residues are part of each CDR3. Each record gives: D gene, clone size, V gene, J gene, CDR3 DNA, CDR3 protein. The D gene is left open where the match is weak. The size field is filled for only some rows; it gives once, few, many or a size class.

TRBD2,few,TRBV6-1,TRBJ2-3,TGTGCCAGCAGCAAGCCGGGGCTAGCGGGGGGGCCTAGTAAAGATACGCAGTATTTT,CASSKPGLAGGPSKDTQYF
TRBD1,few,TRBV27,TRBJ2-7,TGTGCCAGCAGTTTATCGGTGACAGGGGGCTACGAGCAGTACTTC,CASSLSVTGGYEQYF
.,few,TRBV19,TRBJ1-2,TGTGCCAGTAGTATAGCTCACCTTAGGGGCTATGGCTACACCTTC,CASSIAHLRGYGYTF
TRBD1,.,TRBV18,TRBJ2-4,TGTGCCAGCTCACCGGGACAGGGTATCGGAAACATTCAGTACTTC,CASSPGQGIGNIQYF
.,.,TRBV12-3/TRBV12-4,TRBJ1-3,TGTGCCAGCAGGAGCGCGAGACGGACGTTCTCTGGAAACACCATATATTTT,CASRSARRTFSGNTIYF
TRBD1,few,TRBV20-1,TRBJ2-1,TGCAGTGCTGCACAGGGGGCAAGGCATGAGCAGTTCTTC,CSAAQGARHEQFF
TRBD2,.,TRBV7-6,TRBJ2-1,TGTGCCAGCAGCTTAGCGCGGGGAGCGGGGGTCTACAATGAGCAGTTCTTC,CASSLARGAGVYNEQFF
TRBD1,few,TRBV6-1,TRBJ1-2,TGTGCCAGCGGACCGGACAGGGGGCGTAGAGACTATGGCTACACCTTC,CASGPDRGRRDYGYTF
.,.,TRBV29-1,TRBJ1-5,TGCAGCGTTGAGCGGGGGGGCGGCACAGATACGCAGCATTTT,CSVERGGGTDTQHF
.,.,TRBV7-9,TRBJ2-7,TGTGCCAGCAGCTTATCAGGGGGGAACTACGAGCAGTACTTC,CASSLSGGNYEQYF
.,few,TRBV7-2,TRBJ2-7,TGTGCCAGCAGCCCCCGGGACGCAGGGGCCAAAGCCTACGAGCAGTACTTC,CASSPRDAGAKAYEQYF
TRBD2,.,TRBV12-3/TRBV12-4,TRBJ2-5,TGTGCCAGCAGTTTAGCGCTCGCTAGCGGGGGGTTTGGAGAGACCCAGTACTTC,CASSLALASGGFGETQYF
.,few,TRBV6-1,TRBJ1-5,TGTGCCAGCAGTGAGTTCGGAGCAGGGCCCCAGCATTTT,CASSEFGAGPQHF
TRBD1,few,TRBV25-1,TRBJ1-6,TGTGCCACTAAACCTACAGGGGGCAATCCAAGTTCACCCCTCCACTTT,CATKPTGGNPSSPLHF
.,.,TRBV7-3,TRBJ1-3,TGTGCCAGCAGCTTTACGGGGGGTTACCAAACTTTT,CASSFTGGYQTF
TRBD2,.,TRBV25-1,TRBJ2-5,TGTGCCAGCAGTGTTAGCGGGGGCAGGGAGACCCAGTACTTC,CASSVSGGRETQYF
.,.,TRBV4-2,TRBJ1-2,TGTGCCAGCAGCCGCAGCCCAGGGAACTATGGCTACACCTTC,CASSRSPGNYGYTF
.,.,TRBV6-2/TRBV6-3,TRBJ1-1,TGTGCCAGCAGTTACTCTGCCAGGAACACTGAAGCTTTCTTT,CASSYSARNTEAFF
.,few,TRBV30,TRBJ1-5,TGTGCCTGGAGTGCCGACAGGCCAGCGTTGACCAATCAGCCCCAGCATTTT,CAWSADRPALTNQPQHF
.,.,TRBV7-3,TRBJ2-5,TGTGCCAGCAGCTTAGACTACCAAGAGACCCAGTACTTC,CASSLDYQETQYF
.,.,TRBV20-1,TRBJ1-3,TGCAGTGCTAGACCTAATTACGCAGGGAACTCTGGAAACACCATATATTTT,CSARPNYAGNSGNTIYF
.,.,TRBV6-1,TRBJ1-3,TGTGCCAGCAGCCCGGGGCCCCCTGGAAACACCATATATTTT,CASSPGPPGNTIYF
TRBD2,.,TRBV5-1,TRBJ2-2,TGCGCCAGCAGCCCCAGGACTAGCGGGGGGGCTCCCACCGGGGAGCTGTTTTTT,CASSPRTSGGAPTGELFF
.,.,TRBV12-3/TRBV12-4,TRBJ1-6,TGTGCCAGCAGCGTTGACAGGTTCGATTCACCCCTCCACTTT,CASSVDRFDSPLHF
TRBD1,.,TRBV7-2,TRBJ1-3,TGTGCCAGCAGCCGGACAGGGGTGGGTGGAAACACCATATATTTT,CASSRTGVGGNTIYF
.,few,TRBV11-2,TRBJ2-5,TGTGCCAGCAGCTTAGAAGCTGGGGGCACCCAGTACTTC,CASSLEAGGTQYF
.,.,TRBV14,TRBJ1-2,TGTGCCAGCAGCCAAGCTCGGGGGGCGGGCTATGGCTACACCTTC,CASSQARGAGYGYTF
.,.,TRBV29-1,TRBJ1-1,TGCAGCGCCCGTTCTTTCGGGGGCATGAACACTGAAGCTTTCTTT,CSARSFGGMNTEAFF
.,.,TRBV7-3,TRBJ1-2,TGTGCCAGCAGCCTACCAGTGGCCCTTGGCTACACCTTC,CASSLPVALGYTF
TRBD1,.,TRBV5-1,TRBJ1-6,TGCGCCAGCAGCGCGACTGGACAGGGGTACGATTCACCCCTCCACTTT,CASSATGQGYDSPLHF
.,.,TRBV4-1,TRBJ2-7,TGCGCCAGCAGCCCCCCAAGGGTAGCGGTTAGCTCCTACGAGCAGTACTTC,CASSPPRVAVSSYEQYF
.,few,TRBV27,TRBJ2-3,TGTGCCAGCAGTCCCGGACCCTGGGGGGATACGCAGTATTTT,CASSPGPWGDTQYF
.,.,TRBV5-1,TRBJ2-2,TGCGCCAGCAGCTTATGGACAGAGAACACCGGGGAGCTGTTTTTT,CASSLWTENTGELFF
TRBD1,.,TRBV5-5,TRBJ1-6,TGTGCCAGCAGCCCCTCCGGGACAGATAATTCACCCCTCCACTTT,CASSPSGTDNSPLHF
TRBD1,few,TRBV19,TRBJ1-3,TGTGCCAGTAGCCAGACAGGGGCTGGAAACACCATATATTTT,CASSQTGAGNTIYF
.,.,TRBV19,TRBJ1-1,TGTGCCAGTAGTATCGGAATTGGGGAGGTAGGAACTGAAGCTTTCTTT,CASSIGIGEVGTEAFF
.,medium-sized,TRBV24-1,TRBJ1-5,TGTGCCACCAGTGAAGGACGGAATAGCAATCAGCCCCAGCATTTT,CATSEGRNSNQPQHF
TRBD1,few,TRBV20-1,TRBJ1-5,TGCAGTGCCCGGCCGACAGGGGGGCTCAATCAGCCCCAGCATTTT,CSARPTGGLNQPQHF
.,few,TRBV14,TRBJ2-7,TGTGCCAGCAGCCAAGATAGGGGGACGTGGCTCTACGAGCAGTACTTC,CASSQDRGTWLYEQYF
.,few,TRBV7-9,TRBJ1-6,TGTGCCAGCAGCTTATTCCGGGGTAGTAATTCACCCCTCCACTTT,CASSLFRGSNSPLHF
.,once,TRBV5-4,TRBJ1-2,TGTGCCAGCAGCTTGGACCAGTATGGCTACACCTTC,CASSLDQYGYTF
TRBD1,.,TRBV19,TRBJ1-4,TGTGCCAGTAGGCGAACAGGGGCTAATGAAAAACTGTTTTTT,CASRRTGANEKLFF
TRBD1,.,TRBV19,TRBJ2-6,TGTGCCAGTAGTGACTCCGGACAGGGGGACCCCTCTGGGGCCAACGTCCTGACTTTC,CASSDSGQGDPSGANVLTF
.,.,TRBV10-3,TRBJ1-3,TGTGCCATCGGGACGGACTCTGGAAACACCATATATTTT,CAIGTDSGNTIYF
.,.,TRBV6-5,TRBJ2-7,TGTGCCAGCAGTTACGAGCAGTACTTC,CASSYEQYF
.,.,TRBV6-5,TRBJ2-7,TGTGCCAGCAGTTGGGGCGGAGGGGCGAGGTACGAGCAGTACTTC,CASSWGGGARYEQYF
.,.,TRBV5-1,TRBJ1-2,TGCGCCAGCAGCTCCAGCCCCGCAGGGGCTAACTATGGCTACACCTTC,CASSSSPAGANYGYTF
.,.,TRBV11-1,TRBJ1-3,TGTGCCAGCAGCTTACAGGGCTCCGGAAACACCATATATTTT,CASSLQGSGNTIYF
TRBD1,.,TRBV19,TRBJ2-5,TGTGCCAGTAGACCTGGGACAGTTCAAGAGACCCAGTACTTC,CASRPGTVQETQYF
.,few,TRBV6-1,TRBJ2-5,TGTGCCAGCAGTGAATTGTTGATGGAGACCCAGTACTTC,CASSELLMETQYF
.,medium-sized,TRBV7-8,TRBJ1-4,TGTGCCAGCAGCCACCGTCAGGGGCAAAAACTGTTTTTT,CASSHRQGQKLFF
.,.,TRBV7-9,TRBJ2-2,TGTGCCACCGGGACGCCCGCGAACACCGGGGAGCTGTTTTTT,CATGTPANTGELFF